This T cell receptor beta chain was identified in a study of response to subunit inactivated influenza vaccine. Study-level results: It was suggested by the authors that few new T cells are recruited by each seasonal influenza vaccination.

Turning to this clonotype: Its antigen is as yet unknown.

MiXCR was run by TCRdb on the RT-PCR reads, yielding one entry per CDR3 protein. This sample carries about 700,000 distinct CDR3 sequences, roughly 13% of them seen once, and the ten largest clones take approximately 6.5%. V was trimmed by 7 bases and J by 1 base, leaving 16 bases between them. Germline CDR1 reads DFQATT; CDR2 reads SNEGSKA (reference sequence). The CDR3 loop spans 14 amino acids. The chain recombines TRBV20-1 with TRBJ2-5; no clear D gene. Sample: PBMCs from blood, taken roughly 2 weeks before vaccination. This TCR was sampled from a man aged 50 to 60 who received an inactivated influenza vaccine. In DNA, the CDR3 is TGCAGTGTTAGGAACGGGCCCGCCCAAGAGACCCAGTACTTC. This encodes CSVRNGPAQETQYF.